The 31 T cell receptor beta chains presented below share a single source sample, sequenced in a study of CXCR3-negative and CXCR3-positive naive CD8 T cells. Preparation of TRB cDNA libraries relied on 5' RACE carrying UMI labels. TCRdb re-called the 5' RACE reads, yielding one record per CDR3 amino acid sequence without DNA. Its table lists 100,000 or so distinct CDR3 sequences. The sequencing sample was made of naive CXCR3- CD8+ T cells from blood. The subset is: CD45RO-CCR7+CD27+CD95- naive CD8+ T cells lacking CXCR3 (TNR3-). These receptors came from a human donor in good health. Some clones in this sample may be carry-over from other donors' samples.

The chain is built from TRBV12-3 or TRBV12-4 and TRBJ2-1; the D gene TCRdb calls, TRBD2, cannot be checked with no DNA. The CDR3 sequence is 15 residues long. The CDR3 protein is CASSLTSGDYNEQFF.

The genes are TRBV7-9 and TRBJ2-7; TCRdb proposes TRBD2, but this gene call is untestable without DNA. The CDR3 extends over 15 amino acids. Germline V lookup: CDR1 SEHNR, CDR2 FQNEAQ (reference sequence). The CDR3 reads CASTDGGRSRYEQYF.

The CDR3 here is CASSTDRGPNTGELFF. The rearrangement joins TRBV5-1 to TRBJ2-2; checking the TCRdb D call of TRBD1 is not possible without DNA. Germline assignment: CDR1 SGHRS and CDR2 YFSETQ. This CDR3 contains 16 residues.

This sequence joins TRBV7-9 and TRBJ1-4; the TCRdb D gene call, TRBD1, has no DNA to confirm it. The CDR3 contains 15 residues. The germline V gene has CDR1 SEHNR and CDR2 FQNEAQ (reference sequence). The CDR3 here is CASSLAIGMNEKLFF. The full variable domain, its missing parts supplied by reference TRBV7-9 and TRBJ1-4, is DTGVSQNPRHKITKRGQNVTFRCDPISEHNRLYWYRQTLGQGPEFLTYFQNEAQLEKSRLLSDRFSAERPKGSFSTLEIQRTEQGDSAMYLCASSLAIGMNEKLFFGSGTQLSVL.

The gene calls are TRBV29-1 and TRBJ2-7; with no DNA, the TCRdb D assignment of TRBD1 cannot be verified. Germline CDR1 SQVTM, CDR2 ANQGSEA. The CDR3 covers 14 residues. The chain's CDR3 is CSVEGTGESYEQYF.

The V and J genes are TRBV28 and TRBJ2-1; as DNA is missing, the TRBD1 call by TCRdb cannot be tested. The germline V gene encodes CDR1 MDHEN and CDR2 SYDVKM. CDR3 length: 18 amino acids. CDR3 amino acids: CASSLGTGSQRALDEQFF.

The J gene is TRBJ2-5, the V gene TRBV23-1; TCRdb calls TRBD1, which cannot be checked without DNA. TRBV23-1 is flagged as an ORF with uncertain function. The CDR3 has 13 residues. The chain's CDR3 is CASSPQGWETQYF.

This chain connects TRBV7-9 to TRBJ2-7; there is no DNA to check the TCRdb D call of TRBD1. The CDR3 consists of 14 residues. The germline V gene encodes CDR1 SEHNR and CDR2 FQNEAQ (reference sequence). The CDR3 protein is CASSLTGETYEQYF.

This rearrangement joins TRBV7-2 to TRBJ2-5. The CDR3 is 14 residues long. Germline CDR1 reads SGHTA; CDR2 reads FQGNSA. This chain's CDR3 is CASSLADGEETQYF.

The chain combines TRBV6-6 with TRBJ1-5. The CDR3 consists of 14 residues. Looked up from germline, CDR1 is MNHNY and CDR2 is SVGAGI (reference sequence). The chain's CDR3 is CASSYSGVNQPQHF.

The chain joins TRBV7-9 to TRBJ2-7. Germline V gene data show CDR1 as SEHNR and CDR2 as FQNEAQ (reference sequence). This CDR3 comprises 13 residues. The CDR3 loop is CASSLGVTYEQYF.

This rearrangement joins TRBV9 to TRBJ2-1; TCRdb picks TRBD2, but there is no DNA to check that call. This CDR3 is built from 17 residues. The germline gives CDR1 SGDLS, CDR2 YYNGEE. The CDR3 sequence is CASSDPRAGGTYNEQFF.

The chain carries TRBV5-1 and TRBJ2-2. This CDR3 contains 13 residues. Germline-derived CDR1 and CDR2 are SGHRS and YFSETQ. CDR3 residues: CASSLYNTGELFF.

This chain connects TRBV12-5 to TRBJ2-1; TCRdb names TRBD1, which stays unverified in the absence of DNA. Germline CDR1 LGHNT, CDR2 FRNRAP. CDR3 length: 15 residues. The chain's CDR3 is CASGSLTGGYNEQFF.

CDR3 region: CSVLAPQETQYF. The V and J genes are TRBV20-1 and TRBJ2-5; there is no DNA to check the TCRdb D call of TRBD2. Germline CDR1 DFQATT, CDR2 SNEGSKA (reference sequence). This CDR3 is 12 amino acids long.

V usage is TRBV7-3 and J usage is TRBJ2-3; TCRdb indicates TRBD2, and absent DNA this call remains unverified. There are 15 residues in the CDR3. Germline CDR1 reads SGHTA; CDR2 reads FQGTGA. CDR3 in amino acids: CASSLGTSGTDTQYF.

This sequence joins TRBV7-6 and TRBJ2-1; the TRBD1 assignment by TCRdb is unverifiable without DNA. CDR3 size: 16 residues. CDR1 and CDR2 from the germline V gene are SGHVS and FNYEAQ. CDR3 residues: CASSLFGPGNYNEQFF.

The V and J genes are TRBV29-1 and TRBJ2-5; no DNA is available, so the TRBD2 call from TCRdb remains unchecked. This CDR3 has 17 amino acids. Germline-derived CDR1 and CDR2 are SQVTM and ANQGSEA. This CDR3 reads CSVEGASSQVGEETQYF.

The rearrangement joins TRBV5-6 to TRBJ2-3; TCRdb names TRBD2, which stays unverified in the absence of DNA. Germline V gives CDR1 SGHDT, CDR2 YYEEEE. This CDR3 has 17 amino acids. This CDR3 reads CASSLVLAGALTDTQYF.

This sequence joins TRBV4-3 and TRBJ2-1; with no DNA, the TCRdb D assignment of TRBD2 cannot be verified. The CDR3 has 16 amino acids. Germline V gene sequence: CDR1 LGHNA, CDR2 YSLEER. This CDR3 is CASSQVPSGGGNEQFF.

CDR3 amino acids: CASSLDGGPANNEQFF. The V gene is TRBV7-2, the J gene TRBJ2-1; checking the TCRdb D call of TRBD1 is not possible without DNA. The CDR3 totals 16 residues. Germline loops: CDR1 SGHTA, CDR2 FQGNSA.

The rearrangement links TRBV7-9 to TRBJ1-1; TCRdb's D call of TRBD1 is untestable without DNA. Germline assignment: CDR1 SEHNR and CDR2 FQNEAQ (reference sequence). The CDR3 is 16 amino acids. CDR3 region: CASRVQANRGGTEAFF. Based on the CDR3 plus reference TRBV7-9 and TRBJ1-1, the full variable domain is DTGVSQNPRHKITKRGQNVTFRCDPISEHNRLYWYRQTLGQGPEFLTYFQNEAQLEKSRLLSDRFSAERPKGSFSTLEIQRTEQGDSAMYLCASRVQANRGGTEAFFGQGTRLTVV.

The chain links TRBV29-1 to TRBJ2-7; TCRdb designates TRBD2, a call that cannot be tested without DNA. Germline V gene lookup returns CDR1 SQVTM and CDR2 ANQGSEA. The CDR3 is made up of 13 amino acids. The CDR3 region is CSVVSSETYEQYF.

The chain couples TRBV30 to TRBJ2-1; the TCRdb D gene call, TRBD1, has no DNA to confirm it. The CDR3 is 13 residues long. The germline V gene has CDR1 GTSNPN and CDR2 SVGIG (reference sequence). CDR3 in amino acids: CAWSVLGSGEQFF. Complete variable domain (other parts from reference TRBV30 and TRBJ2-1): SQTIHQWPATLVQPVGSPLSLECTVEGTSNPNLYWYRQAAGRGLQLLFYSVGIGQISSEVPQNLSASRPQDRQFILSSKKLLLSDSGFYLCAWSVLGSGEQFFGPGTRLTVL.

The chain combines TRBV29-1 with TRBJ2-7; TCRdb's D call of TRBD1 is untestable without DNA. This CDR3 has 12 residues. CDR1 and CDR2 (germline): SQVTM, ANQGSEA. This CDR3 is CSVPGQSHEQYF.

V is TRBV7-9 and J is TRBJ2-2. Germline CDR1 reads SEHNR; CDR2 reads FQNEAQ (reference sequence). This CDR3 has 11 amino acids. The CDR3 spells CASLLSGELFF.

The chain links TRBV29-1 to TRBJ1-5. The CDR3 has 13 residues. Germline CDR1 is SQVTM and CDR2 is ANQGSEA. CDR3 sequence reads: CSVGGEVNQPQHF.

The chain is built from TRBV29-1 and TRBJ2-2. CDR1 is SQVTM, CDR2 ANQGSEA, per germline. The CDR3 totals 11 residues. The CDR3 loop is CSARKTGELFF.

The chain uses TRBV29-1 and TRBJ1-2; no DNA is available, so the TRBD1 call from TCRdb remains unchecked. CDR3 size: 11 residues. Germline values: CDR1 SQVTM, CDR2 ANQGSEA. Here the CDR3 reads CSVSGVYGYTF.

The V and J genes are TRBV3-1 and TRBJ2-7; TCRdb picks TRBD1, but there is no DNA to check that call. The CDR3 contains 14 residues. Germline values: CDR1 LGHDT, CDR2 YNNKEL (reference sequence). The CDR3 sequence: CASSQDNREYEQYF.

The CDR3 sequence: CSAREHGYHQPQHF. The chain links TRBV20-1 to TRBJ1-5. The CDR3 consists of 14 residues. The germline CDR1 and CDR2 sequences are DFQATT and SNEGSKA (reference sequence).